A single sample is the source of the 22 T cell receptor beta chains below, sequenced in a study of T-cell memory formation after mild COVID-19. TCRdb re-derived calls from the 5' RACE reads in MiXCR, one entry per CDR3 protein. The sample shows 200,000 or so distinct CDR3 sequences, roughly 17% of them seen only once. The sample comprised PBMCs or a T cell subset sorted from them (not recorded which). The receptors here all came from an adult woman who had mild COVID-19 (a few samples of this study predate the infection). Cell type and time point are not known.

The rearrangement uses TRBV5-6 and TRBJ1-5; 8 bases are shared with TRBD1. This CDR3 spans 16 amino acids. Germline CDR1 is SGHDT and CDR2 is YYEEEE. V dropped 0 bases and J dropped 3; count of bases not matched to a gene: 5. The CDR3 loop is CASSLGTGWANQPQHF. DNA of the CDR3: TGTGCCAGCAGCTTGGGGACAGGGTGGGCCAATCAGCCCCAGCATTTT.

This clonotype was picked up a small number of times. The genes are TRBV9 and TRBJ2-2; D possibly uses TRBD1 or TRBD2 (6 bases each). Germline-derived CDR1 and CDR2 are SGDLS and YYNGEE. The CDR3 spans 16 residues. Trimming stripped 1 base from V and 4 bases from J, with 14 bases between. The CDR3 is CASSVSIQGGTGELFF. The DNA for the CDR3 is TGTGCCAGCAGCGTATCCATACAGGGAGGCACCGGGGAGCTGTTTTTT.

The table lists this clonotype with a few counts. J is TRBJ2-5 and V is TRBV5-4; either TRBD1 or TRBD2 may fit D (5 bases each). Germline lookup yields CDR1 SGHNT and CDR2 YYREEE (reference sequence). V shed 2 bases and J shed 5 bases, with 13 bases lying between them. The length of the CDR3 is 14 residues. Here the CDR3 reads CASSFWGNRETQYF. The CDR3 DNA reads TGTGCCAGCAGCTTTTGGGGGAACAGGGAGACCCAGTACTTC.

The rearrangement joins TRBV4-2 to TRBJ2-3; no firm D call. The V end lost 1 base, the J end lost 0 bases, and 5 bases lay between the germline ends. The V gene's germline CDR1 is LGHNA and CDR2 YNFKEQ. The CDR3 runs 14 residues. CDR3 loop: CASSQVASTDTQYF. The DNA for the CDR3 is TGTGCCAGCAGCCAAGTCGCTAGCACAGATACGCAGTATTTT.

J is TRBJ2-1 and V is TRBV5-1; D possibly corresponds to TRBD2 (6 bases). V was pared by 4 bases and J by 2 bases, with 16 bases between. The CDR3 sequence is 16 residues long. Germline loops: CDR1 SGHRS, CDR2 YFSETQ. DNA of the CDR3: TGCGCCAGCAGCCCTACACCACGGGAGACCTACAATGAGCAGTTCTTC. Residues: CASSPTPRETYNEQFF.

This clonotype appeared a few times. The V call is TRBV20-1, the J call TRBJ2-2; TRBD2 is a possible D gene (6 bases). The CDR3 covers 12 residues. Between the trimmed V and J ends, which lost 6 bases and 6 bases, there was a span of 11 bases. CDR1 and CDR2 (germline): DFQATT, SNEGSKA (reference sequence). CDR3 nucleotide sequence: TGCAGTGCCAAGGAGGGCCCCGGGGAGCTGTTTTTT. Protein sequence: CSAKEGPGELFF.

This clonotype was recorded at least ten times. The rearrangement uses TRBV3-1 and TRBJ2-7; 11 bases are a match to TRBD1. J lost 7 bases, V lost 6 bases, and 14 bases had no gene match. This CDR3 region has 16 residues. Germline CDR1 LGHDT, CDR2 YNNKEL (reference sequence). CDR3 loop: CASRHDGTGGRGEQYF. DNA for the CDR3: TGTGCCAGCAGACACGACGGGACAGGGGGAAGGGGGGAGCAGTACTTC.

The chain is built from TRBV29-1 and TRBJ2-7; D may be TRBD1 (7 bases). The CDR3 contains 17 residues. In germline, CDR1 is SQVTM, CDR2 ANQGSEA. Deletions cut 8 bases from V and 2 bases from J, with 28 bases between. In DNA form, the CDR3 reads TGCAGCACCTACGGGGGACAGTCCACAGCGGGCGCCTACGAGCAGTACTTC. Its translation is CSTYGGQSTAGAYEQYF.

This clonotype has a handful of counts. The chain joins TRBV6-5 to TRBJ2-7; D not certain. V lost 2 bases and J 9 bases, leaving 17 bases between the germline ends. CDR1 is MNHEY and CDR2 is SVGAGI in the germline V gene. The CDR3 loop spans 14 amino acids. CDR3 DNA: TGTGCCAGCAGTTACGGGGTTACGAGTTTGGGGCAGTACTTC. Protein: CASSYGVTSLGQYF.

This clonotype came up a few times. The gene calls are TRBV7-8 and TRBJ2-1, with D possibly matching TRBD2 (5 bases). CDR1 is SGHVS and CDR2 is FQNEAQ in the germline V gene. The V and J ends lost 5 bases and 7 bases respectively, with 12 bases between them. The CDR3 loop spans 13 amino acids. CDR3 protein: CASSPRGRNEQFF. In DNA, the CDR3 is TGTGCCAGCAGCCCACGAGGGAGAAATGAGCAGTTCTTC.

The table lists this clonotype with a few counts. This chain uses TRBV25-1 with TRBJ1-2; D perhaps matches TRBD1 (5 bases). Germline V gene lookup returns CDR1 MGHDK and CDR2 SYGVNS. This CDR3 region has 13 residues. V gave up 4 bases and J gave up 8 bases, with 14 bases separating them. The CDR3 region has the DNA TGTGCCAGCAGTGTAGACAGCCCGCGAGGCTACACCTTC. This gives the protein CASSVDSPRGYTF.

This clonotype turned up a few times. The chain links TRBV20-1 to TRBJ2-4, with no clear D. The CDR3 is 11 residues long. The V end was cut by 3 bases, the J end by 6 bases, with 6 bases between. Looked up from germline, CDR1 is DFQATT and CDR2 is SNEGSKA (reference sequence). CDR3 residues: CSASRVNIQYF. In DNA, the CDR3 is TGCAGTGCTAGTAGGGTAAACATTCAGTACTTC.

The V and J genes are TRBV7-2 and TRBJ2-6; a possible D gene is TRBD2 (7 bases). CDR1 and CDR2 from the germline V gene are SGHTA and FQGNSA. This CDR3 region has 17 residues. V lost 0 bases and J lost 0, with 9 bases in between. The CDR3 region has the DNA TGTGCCAGCAGCTTAGCGGGAGGGGGCTCTGGGGCCAACGTCCTGACTTTC. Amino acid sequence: CASSLAGGGSGANVLTF.

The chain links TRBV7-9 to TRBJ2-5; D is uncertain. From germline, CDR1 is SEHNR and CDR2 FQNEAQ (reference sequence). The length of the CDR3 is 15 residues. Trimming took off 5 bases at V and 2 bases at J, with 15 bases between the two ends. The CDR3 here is CASSTGQADQETQYF. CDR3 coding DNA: TGTGCCAGCAGCACCGGGCAGGCCGATCAAGAGACCCAGTACTTC. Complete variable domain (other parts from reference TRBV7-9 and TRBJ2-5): DTGVSQNPRHKITKRGQNVTFRCDPISEHNRLYWYRQTLGQGPEFLTYFQNEAQLEKSRLLSDRFSAERPKGSFSTLEIQRTEQGDSAMYLCASSTGQADQETQYFGPGTRLLVL.

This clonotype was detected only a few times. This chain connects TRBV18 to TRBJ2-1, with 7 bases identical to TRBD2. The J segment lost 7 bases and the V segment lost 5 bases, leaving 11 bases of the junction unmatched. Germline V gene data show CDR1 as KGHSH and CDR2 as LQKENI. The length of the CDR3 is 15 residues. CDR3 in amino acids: CASSNSGGLRNEQFF. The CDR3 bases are TGTGCCAGCTCAAATTCGGGAGGCTTGAGAAATGAGCAGTTCTTC.

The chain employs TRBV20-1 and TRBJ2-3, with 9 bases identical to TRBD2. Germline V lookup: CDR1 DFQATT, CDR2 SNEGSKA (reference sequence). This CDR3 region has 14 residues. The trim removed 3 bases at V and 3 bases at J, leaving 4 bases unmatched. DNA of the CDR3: TGCAGTGCTAGTTCTCTAGCGGGGACAGATACGCAGTATTTT. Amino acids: CSASSLAGTDTQYF.

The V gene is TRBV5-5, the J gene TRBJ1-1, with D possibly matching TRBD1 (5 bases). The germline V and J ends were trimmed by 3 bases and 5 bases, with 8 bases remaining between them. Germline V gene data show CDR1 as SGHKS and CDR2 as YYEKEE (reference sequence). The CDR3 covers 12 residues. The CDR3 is CASSSQGTEAFF. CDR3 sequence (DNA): TGTGCCAGCAGCTCGCAGGGTACTGAAGCTTTCTTT. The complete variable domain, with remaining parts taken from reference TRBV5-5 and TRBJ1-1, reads DAGVTQSPTHLIKTRGQQVTLRCSPISGHKSVSWYQQVLGQGPQFIFQYYEKEERGRGNFPDRFSARQFPNYSSELNVNALLLGDSALYLCASSSQGTEAFFGQGTRLTVV.

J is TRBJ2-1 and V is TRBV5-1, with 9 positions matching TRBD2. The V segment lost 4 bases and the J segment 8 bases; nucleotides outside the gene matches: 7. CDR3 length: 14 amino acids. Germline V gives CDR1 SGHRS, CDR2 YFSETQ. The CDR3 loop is CASSEGLAGDEQFF. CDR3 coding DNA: TGCGCCAGCAGCGAGGGACTAGCTGGCGATGAGCAGTTCTTC.

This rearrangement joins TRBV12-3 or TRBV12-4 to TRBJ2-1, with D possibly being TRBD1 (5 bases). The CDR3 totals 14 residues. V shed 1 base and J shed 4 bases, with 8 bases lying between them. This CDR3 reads CASSLGRAYNEQFF. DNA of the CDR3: TGTGCCAGCAGTTTAGGCAGGGCATACAATGAGCAGTTCTTC.

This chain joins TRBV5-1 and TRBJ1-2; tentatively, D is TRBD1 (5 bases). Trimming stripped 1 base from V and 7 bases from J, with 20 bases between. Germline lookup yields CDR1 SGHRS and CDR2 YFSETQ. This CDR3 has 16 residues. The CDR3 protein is CASSLFRDGVMGGYTF. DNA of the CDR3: TGCGCCAGCAGCTTGTTCCGGGACGGCGTTATGGGTGGCTACACCTTC.

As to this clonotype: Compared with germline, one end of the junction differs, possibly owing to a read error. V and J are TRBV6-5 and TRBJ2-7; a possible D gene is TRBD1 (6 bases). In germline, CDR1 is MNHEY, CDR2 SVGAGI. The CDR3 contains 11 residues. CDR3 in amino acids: CASSYLGGWHF. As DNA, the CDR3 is TGTGCCAGCAGTTATTTAGGGGGATGGCACTTC.

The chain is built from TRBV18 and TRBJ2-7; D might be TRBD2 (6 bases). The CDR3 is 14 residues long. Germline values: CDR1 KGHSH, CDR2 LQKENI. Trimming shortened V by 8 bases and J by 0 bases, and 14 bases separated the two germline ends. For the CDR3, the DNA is TGTGCCAGCGAGTTGGCGGGGAGCTCCTACGAGCAGTACTTC. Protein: CASELAGSSYEQYF.